This TCR beta chain emerged from a study of T cell changes during pregnancy in multiple sclerosis. TCRdb keeps only in-frame clones here, not all; method: immunoSEQ multiplex PCR. Among fewer than 50,000 clones listed, around 94% were seen once. This TCR was recovered from a female donor with multiple sclerosis, enrolled in a pregnancy study. This specimen consisted of CD4+ T cells from peripheral blood mononuclear cells, obtained in the third trimester of pregnancy.

The CDR3 sequence: CASSKEQGGQPQHF. The DNA for the CDR3 is TGTGCCAGCAGTAAAGAGCAGGGGGGTCAGCCCCAGCATTTT. V and J are TRBV6-1 and TRBJ1-5; 7 bases map to TRBD1. This CDR3 is 14 amino acids long. V shed 5 bases and J 6 bases; nucleotides not matched to a gene: 7. Germline V CDR1 and CDR2: MNHNS, SASEGT.